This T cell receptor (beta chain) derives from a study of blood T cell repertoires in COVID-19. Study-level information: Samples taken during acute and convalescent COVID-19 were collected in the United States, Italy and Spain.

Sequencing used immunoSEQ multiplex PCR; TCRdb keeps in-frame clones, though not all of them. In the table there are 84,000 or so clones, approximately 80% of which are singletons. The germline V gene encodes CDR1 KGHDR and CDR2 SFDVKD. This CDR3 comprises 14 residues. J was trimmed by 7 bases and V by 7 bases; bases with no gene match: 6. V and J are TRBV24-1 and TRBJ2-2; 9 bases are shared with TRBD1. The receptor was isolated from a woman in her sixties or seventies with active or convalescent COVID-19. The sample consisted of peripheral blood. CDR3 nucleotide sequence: TGTGCCACCAGGGCTACAGGGGGCGGCGGGGAGCTGTTTTTT. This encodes CATRATGGGGELFF.